Presented here are 26 T cell receptor beta chains from one specimen sequenced in a study of blood T cell repertoires in COVID-19. Produced via immunoSEQ multiplex PCR; TCRdb's table is partial and in-frame only. There are about 190,000 clones in the sample; roughly 81% occur only once, and 4.5% to 6% lies in the top ten. Sequencing was done on a sample of peripheral blood. Every receptor here comes from a woman aged 70-85 years with active or convalescent COVID-19.

This clone was observed once. The chain carries TRBV4-1 and TRBJ1-5, with 7 bases matching TRBD1. V shed 0 bases, J shed 4 bases, and the junction held 6 bases outside the gene matches. The CDR3 extends over 16 amino acids. The germline V gene encodes CDR1 MGHRA and CDR2 YSYEKL. The CDR3 coding sequence is TGCGCCAGCAGCCAAGACCGGGACAGCCAGAATCAGCCCCAGCATTTT. Amino acid sequence: CASSQDRDSQNQPQHF.

The chain recombines TRBV28 with TRBJ2-7, with D perhaps TRBD2 (6 bases). Deletions cut 5 bases from V and 0 bases from J, with 11 bases between. Germline V gene lookup returns CDR1 MDHEN and CDR2 SYDVKM. CDR3 length: 14 amino acids. As DNA, the CDR3 is TGTGCCAGCAGTGTCCACGGGGGCTCCTACGAGCAGTACTTC. As protein: CASSVHGGSYEQYF.

The V and J genes are TRBV5-1 and TRBJ2-7; 9 bases fit TRBD1. V trimming: 4 bases; J trimming: 5 bases; junction bases outside the gene matches: 7. Germline V gene lookup returns CDR1 SGHRS and CDR2 YFSETQ. The CDR3 contains 14 residues. The DNA of the CDR3 is TGCGCCAGCAGCCCCCTCTGGACAGGGGACGAGCAGTACTTC. This encodes CASSPLWTGDEQYF.

This chain uses TRBV6-2 or TRBV6-3 with TRBJ2-1, with D hard to call. Germline-derived CDR1 and CDR2 are MNHEY and SVGEGT. The CDR3 length is 12 residues. The V gene lost 3 bases and the J gene lost 5 bases, with 5 bases spanning the gap. The CDR3 nucleotides are TGTGCCAGCAGTTATCCAGACAATGAGCAGTTCTTC. Protein: CASSYPDNEQFF.

In this sample, this clone turned up a few times. V and J are TRBV12-3 or TRBV12-4 and TRBJ2-7; maybe TRBD1 (6 bases). Trimming removed 2 bases at V and 5 bases at J, with 10 bases between. This CDR3 is 13 amino acids long. The CDR3 is CASSLSGADEQYF. CDR3 bases: TGTGCCAGCAGTTTATCAGGGGCCGACGAGCAGTACTTC.

The CDR3 DNA reads TGTGCCAGCAGCGGACAGGGCTGGGATCAGCCCCAGCATTTT. Residues: CASSGQGWDQPQHF. V is TRBV5-6 and J is TRBJ1-5, with TRBD1 matching over 8 bases. Trimming took 4 bases from V and 5 from J; bases not matched to a gene: 5. Per the germline V gene, CDR1 is SGHDT and CDR2 is YYEEEE. This CDR3 is built from 14 residues.

The CDR3 protein is CASSYSGQGSISYTF. The DNA for the CDR3 is TGTGCCAGCAGTTACTCGGGACAGGGGAGCATAAGCTACACCTTC. The chain recombines TRBV6-5 with TRBJ1-2; 10 bases agree with TRBD1. The CDR3 is 15 residues long. Germline assignment: CDR1 MNHEY and CDR2 SVGAGI. V shed 0 bases and J 9 bases; nucleotides not matched to a gene: 7.

This chain links TRBV24-1 with TRBJ2-3, with TRBD2 matching 15 bases. Germline V CDR1 and CDR2: KGHDR, SFDVKD. The trim removed 0 bases at V and 6 bases at J, leaving 12 bases unmatched. CDR3 length: 20 amino acids. CDR3 DNA sequence: TGTGCCACCAGTGATTTGGGACAGGGGGCCGGGACTAGCGGGAGGGATACGCAGTATTTT. Its protein product is CATSDLGQGAGTSGRDTQYF.

The rearrangement uses TRBV19 and TRBJ2-1; 7 bases line up with TRBD2. V trimming: 6 bases; J trimming: 8 bases; junction bases outside the gene matches: 16. Germline V gene data show CDR1 as LNHDA and CDR2 as SQIVND (reference sequence). The length of the CDR3 is 16 residues. Here the CDR3 DNA reads TGTGCCAGTAGGGGGGGGGTTCGGCTACGGATGGATGAGCAGTTCTTC. It is translated as CASRGGVRLRMDEQFF.

The chain uses TRBV27 and TRBJ2-3; 9 bases line up with TRBD1. From germline, CDR1 is MNHEY and CDR2 SMNVEV (reference sequence). The length of the CDR3 is 16 residues. V was clipped by 1 base and J by 5 bases; unmatched bases: 7. CDR3 protein: CASSLWKTGGLDTQYF. CDR3 coding DNA: TGTGCCAGCAGTTTATGGAAGACAGGGGGTCTAGATACGCAGTATTTT.

This clone was observed a handful of times. V gene TRBV4-2 combines with J gene TRBJ1-4, with 7 positions matching TRBD1. The CDR3 extends over 16 amino acids. CDR1 is LGHNA and CDR2 is YNFKEQ in the germline V gene. V shed 0 bases, J shed 10 bases, and the junction held 11 bases outside the gene matches. In DNA form, the CDR3 reads TGTGCCAGCAGCCAAGATGGCCCCGACAGGGTTGGAAAACTGTTTTTT. It codes for CASSQDGPDRVGKLFF.

The chain uses TRBV4-1 and TRBJ2-7; the match to TRBD1 covers 10 bases. Germline trimming cut 4 bases from V and 1 base from J; bases unmatched to any gene: 1. Germline-derived CDR1 and CDR2 are MGHRA and YSYEKL. The CDR3 runs 14 residues. CDR3: CASSRDRGSYEQYF. Written as DNA, the CDR3 is TGCGCCAGCAGCCGGGACAGGGGTTCCTACGAGCAGTACTTC.

The CDR3 bases are TGTGCCAGCAGCTTAAAGACAGGGCCTAACTATGGCTACACCTTC. It codes for CASSLKTGPNYGYTF. V is TRBV11-2 and J is TRBJ1-2; 7 positions agree with TRBD1. This CDR3 has 15 residues. Losses at the gene ends were 2 bases for V and 0 bases for J; bases not matched to a gene: 3. In germline, CDR1 is SGHAT, CDR2 FQNNGV.

The chain combines TRBV29-1 with TRBJ2-7; 12 nucleotides align to TRBD1. Looked up from germline, CDR1 is SQVTM and CDR2 is ANQGSEA. CDR3 size: 16 residues. V trimming: 0 bases; J trimming: 3 bases; junction bases outside the gene matches: 6. The CDR3 here is CSVEDPGTGGGYEQYF. The CDR3, as DNA: TGCAGCGTTGAAGACCCCGGGACAGGGGGCGGCTACGAGCAGTACTTC.

This chain uses TRBV11-1 with TRBJ2-5; D possibly corresponds to TRBD2 (6 bases). The germline V gene encodes CDR1 SGHAT and CDR2 FQDESV (reference sequence). V gave up 2 bases and J gave up 3 bases, with 13 bases separating them. The length of the CDR3 is 15 residues. The DNA for the CDR3 is TGTGCCAGCAGCTTAAGGGGACTGACTAAAGAGACCCAGTACTTC. As protein: CASSLRGLTKETQYF. Supplemented by reference TRBV11-1 and TRBJ2-5, the full variable domain reads EAEVAQSPRYKITEKSQAVAFWCDPISGHATLYWYRQILGQGPELLVQFQDESVVDDSQLPKDRFSAERLKGVDSTLKIQPAELGDSAMYLCASSLRGLTKETQYFGPGTRLLVL.

The chain carries TRBV4-1 and TRBJ2-3; 8 bases fit TRBD1. There are 17 residues in the CDR3. Germline V gene data show CDR1 as MGHRA and CDR2 as YSYEKL. The junction had 9 bases not matched to a gene; V was cut back by 0 bases and J by 4 bases. The CDR3 DNA reads TGCGCCAGCAGCCAAGAGTCTGCGGGACAGGTTCCAGATACGCAGTATTTT. Translation: CASSQESAGQVPDTQYF.

The chain carries TRBV7-9 and TRBJ1-4, with D tentatively TRBD1 (5 bases). Trimming removed 2 bases at V and 8 bases at J, with 15 bases between. This CDR3 has 15 residues. Germline lookup yields CDR1 SEHNR and CDR2 FQNEAQ (reference sequence). The CDR3 region is CASSLTRGSTEKLFF. The CDR3, as DNA: TGTGCCAGCAGCTTAACAAGGGGCTCCACAGAAAAACTGTTTTTT.

The rearrangement uses TRBV28 and TRBJ1-1; 10 bases are a match to TRBD1. CDR1 and CDR2 from the germline V gene are MDHEN and SYDVKM. The CDR3 has 19 amino acids. Trimming at V came to 1 base and at J to 3 bases, leaving 14 bases not matched to a gene. Here the CDR3 reads CASSLSSWDRGSPHTEAFF. CDR3 in DNA: TGTGCCAGCAGTTTATCCTCTTGGGACAGGGGTTCCCCTCACACTGAAGCTTTCTTT.

The rearrangement joins TRBV3-1 (or the pseudogene TRBV3-2) to TRBJ2-6, with D possibly being TRBD2 (6 bases). The CDR3 has 17 amino acids. Trimming left V 1 base short and J 0 bases short, with 10 bases between. CDR1 and CDR2 from the germline V gene are LGHDT and YNNKEL (reference sequence). The CDR3 sequence: CASSQVGGFSGANVLTF. The CDR3 nucleotides read TGTGCCAGCAGCCAAGTGGGGGGATTCTCTGGGGCCAACGTCCTGACTTTC.

A word on this clone: Different DNA sequences within this sample yield the same CDR3. J is TRBJ1-1 and V is TRBV3-1 (or the pseudogene TRBV3-2), with D possibly matching TRBD1 (5 bases). The germline V gene encodes CDR1 LGHDT and CDR2 YNNKEL (reference sequence). Trimming stripped 8 bases from V and 4 bases from J, with 8 bases between. The CDR3 is 11 residues long. The CDR3 DNA sequence: TGTGCCAGCCGGGGGGGCACTGAAGCTTTCTTT. Translating gives CASRGGTEAFF.

As DNA, the CDR3 is TGTGCCAGCAGTAATAGAGGGAAAACTAGCACAGATACGCAGTATTTT. Translated, it gives CASSNRGKTSTDTQYF. The rearrangement links TRBV27 to TRBJ2-3; TRBD2 is a possible D gene (5 bases). Germline lookup yields CDR1 MNHEY and CDR2 SMNVEV (reference sequence). This CDR3 is 16 amino acids long. V was pared by 5 bases and J by 0 bases, with 15 bases between.

This sequence joins TRBV5-1 and TRBJ1-1, with 7 bases matching TRBD1. V lost 3 bases and J lost 7; bases outside the gene matches: 18. There are 17 residues in the CDR3. CDR1 and CDR2 from the germline V gene are SGHRS and YFSETQ. The CDR3 sequence: CASSSLANRGPMGEAFF. The CDR3 coding sequence is TGCGCCAGCAGCTCACTGGCCAACAGGGGACCCATGGGTGAAGCTTTCTTT.

This chain joins TRBV6-5 and TRBJ1-2; TRBD1 might be the D (5 bases). The CDR3 is 14 residues long. The V gene lost 6 bases and the J gene lost 2 bases, with 13 bases spanning the gap. Germline V gene lookup returns CDR1 MNHEY and CDR2 SVGAGI. The CDR3 region is CASRGRGDNYGYTF. The CDR3 DNA follows: TGTGCCAGCAGGGGGCGCGGGGACAACTATGGCTACACCTTC.

The V call is TRBV19, the J call TRBJ1-4; D ambiguous. Germline V lookup: CDR1 LNHDA, CDR2 SQIVND (reference sequence). The CDR3 consists of 14 residues. V was trimmed by 9 bases and J by 8 bases, leaving 19 bases between them. The CDR3 region is CASNASGEREKLFF. DNA for the CDR3: TGTGCCAGCAACGCATCCGGAGAGCGAGAAAAACTGTTTTTT.

V gene TRBV19 combines with J gene TRBJ1-4; TRBD1 agrees at 7 bases. The length of the CDR3 is 13 residues. CDR1 LNHDA and CDR2 SQIVND come from the germline V gene (reference sequence). Unmatched junction bases numbered 2, after V lost 4 bases and J lost 6 bases. DNA for the CDR3: TGTGCCAGTAGTAGGGACAGAGATGAAAAACTGTTTTTT. It translates to CASSRDRDEKLFF.

The V gene is TRBV5-1, the J gene TRBJ2-1, with 8 bases matching TRBD1. The CDR3 spans 14 residues. J gave up 9 bases and V 4 bases, and 9 bases lay outside the gene matches. Germline-derived CDR1 and CDR2 are SGHRS and YFSETQ. This CDR3 reads CASSDRAGGFEQFF. The DNA of the CDR3 is TGCGCCAGCAGCGACCGGGCAGGGGGCTTTGAGCAGTTCTTC.